Listed here are 29 T cell receptor beta chains from one sample, sequenced in a study of T-cell memory formation after mild COVID-19. One entry per CDR3 protein results from TCRdb running MiXCR on the 5' RACE reads. The repertoire holds around 340,000 distinct CDR3 sequences, with approximately 21% as singletons. The sequencing sample was made of PBMCs or a T cell subset sorted from them (not recorded which). These receptor sequences come from an adult woman who had mild COVID-19 (a few samples of this study predate the infection). Cell type and time point are not known.

The rearrangement joins TRBV7-8 to TRBJ2-5, with 7 bases fitting TRBD2. V dropped 5 bases and J dropped 0; count of bases not matched to a gene: 12. The germline V gene encodes CDR1 SGHVS and CDR2 FQNEAQ. The CDR3 sequence is 17 residues long. The CDR3 loop is CASSPSAQRGDQETQYF. The CDR3 DNA reads as TGTGCCAGCAGCCCCTCGGCCCAGCGGGGAGACCAAGAGACCCAGTACTTC.

This rearrangement joins TRBV12-3 or TRBV12-4 to TRBJ2-2, with D maybe TRBD2 (6 bases). CDR3 size: 18 residues. V dropped 4 bases and J dropped 0 bases, with 18 bases sitting between them. CDR3 bases: TGTGCCAGCAGTTCTCGCCGACTTGGGGGGTCGAACACCGGGGAGCTGTTTTTT. This sequence encodes CASSSRRLGGSNTGELFF.

This clonotype has a single count. This chain links TRBV11-2 with TRBJ2-5; 7 bases map to TRBD2. The CDR3 extends over 16 amino acids. J gave up 1 base and V 5 bases, and 10 bases lay outside the gene matches. Germline loops: CDR1 SGHAT, CDR2 FQNNGV. The CDR3, as DNA: TGTGCCAGCAGCCCCTATCCGGGACTACCCCAAGAGACCCAGTACTTC. It yields the protein CASSPYPGLPQETQYF.

The rearrangement joins TRBV3-1 to TRBJ2-3; maybe TRBD1 (7 bases). The CDR3 length is 15 residues. Trimming took 3 bases from V and 7 from J, leaving 17 bases between them. Germline lookup yields CDR1 LGHDT and CDR2 YNNKEL (reference sequence). CDR3 amino acids: CASSHSRQGGNTQYF. CDR3 nucleotides: TGTGCCAGCAGCCACTCTCGTCAGGGGGGAAATACGCAGTATTTT.

The chain is built from TRBV6-1 and TRBJ1-2; 9 bases agree with TRBD1. J gave up 4 bases and V 6 bases, and 3 bases lay outside the gene matches. The CDR3 is made up of 13 amino acids. Germline values: CDR1 MNHNS, CDR2 SASEGT. CDR3 residues: CASRETGGYGYTF. The CDR3 region has the DNA TGTGCCAGCAGGGAGACAGGGGGCTATGGCTACACCTTC.

V is TRBV20-1 and J is TRBJ2-1; TRBD1 matches 8 bases. Per germline, CDR1 DFQATT and CDR2 SNEGSKA (reference sequence). V was clipped by 5 bases and J by 3 bases; unmatched bases: 3. This CDR3 contains 13 residues. In DNA, the CDR3 is TGCAGTGCTCTGGACAGGGTCTACAATGAGCAGTTCTTC. This codes for CSALDRVYNEQFF.

The chain links TRBV2 to TRBJ2-1, with D hard to call. Trimming stripped 0 bases from V and 16 bases from J, with 10 bases between. The CDR3 runs 11 residues. CDR1 is SNHLY and CDR2 is FYNNEI in the germline V gene. The CDR3 sequence: CASSEAIWGFF. The CDR3 nucleotides are TGTGCCAGCAGTGAAGCTATTTGGGGTTTCTTC. Based on the CDR3 plus reference TRBV2 and TRBJ2-1, the full variable domain is EPEVTQTPSHQVTQMGQEVILRCVPISNHLYFYWYRQILGQKVEFLVSFYNNEISEKSEIFDDQFSVERPDGSNFTLKIRSTKLEDSAMYFCASSEAIWGFFGPGTRLTVL.

This clonotype appeared once. The chain uses TRBV5-1 and TRBJ1-6, with D hard to call. Trimming took off 5 bases at V and 6 bases at J, with 12 bases between the two ends. The CDR3 sequence is 14 residues long. In germline, CDR1 is SGHRS, CDR2 YFSETQ. CDR3 DNA: TGCGCCAGCAGTTTTGAAGGCTTTAATTCACCCCTCCACTTT. It codes for CASSFEGFNSPLHF.

Only a few counts were recorded for this clonotype. The chain uses TRBV18 and TRBJ2-1; D tentatively reads TRBD1 or TRBD2 (5 bases each). The V and J ends lost 4 bases and 6 bases respectively, with 19 bases between them. The CDR3 is 16 amino acids. CDR1 and CDR2 (germline): KGHSH, LQKENI. The CDR3 region is CASSLPAGGGTNEQFF. The DNA for the CDR3 is TGTGCCAGCTCACTCCCCGCGGGTGGGGGTACCAATGAGCAGTTCTTC.

The J gene is TRBJ2-1, the V gene TRBV5-5; maybe TRBD2 (6 bases). The CDR3 has 15 residues. Per the germline V gene, CDR1 is SGHKS and CDR2 is YYEKEE (reference sequence). Trimming shortened V by 4 bases and J by 12 bases, and 23 bases separated the two germline ends. CDR3 in amino acids: CASSQGLDTGVGQFF. The CDR3, as DNA: TGTGCCAGCAGCCAGGGACTCGACACGGGGGTGGGGCAGTTCTTC. The complete variable domain, with remaining parts taken from reference TRBV5-5 and TRBJ2-1, reads DAGVTQSPTHLIKTRGQQVTLRCSPISGHKSVSWYQQVLGQGPQFIFQYYEKEERGRGNFPDRFSARQFPNYSSELNVNALLLGDSALYLCASSQGLDTGVGQFFGPGTRLTVL.

This clonotype was detected many times. The V gene is TRBV5-1, the J gene TRBJ1-1; possible D gene TRBD1, 5 bases. This CDR3 has 14 amino acids. V shed 0 bases and J shed 4 bases, with 10 bases lying between them. In germline, CDR1 is SGHRS, CDR2 YFSETQ. CDR3 DNA: TGCGCCAGCAGCTTGGAGCCCGGGGGCACTGAAGCTTTCTTT. Protein sequence: CASSLEPGGTEAFF. Together with reference TRBV5-1 and TRBJ1-1, the CDR3 gives the full variable domain: KAGVTQTPRYLIKTRGQQVTLSCSPISGHRSVSWYQQTPGQGLQFLFEYFSETQRNKGNFPGRFSGRQFSNSRSEMNVSTLELGDSALYLCASSLEPGGTEAFFGQGTRLTVV.

The J gene is TRBJ2-7, the V gene TRBV7-9, with 8 bases identical to TRBD1. The V gene end was trimmed by 5 bases and the J gene end by 3 bases; junction bases not matched to a gene: 6. Per germline, CDR1 SEHNR and CDR2 FQNEAQ (reference sequence). The CDR3 runs to 14 residues. CDR3 protein: CASSNSDRGYEQYF. In nucleotides, the CDR3 is TGTGCCAGCAGCAATAGCGACAGGGGCTACGAGCAGTACTTC.

This clonotype was counted ten times or more. V usage is TRBV7-9 and J usage is TRBJ2-1, with 14 bases matching TRBD2. The ends lost 5 bases at V and 2 bases at J; junction bases unmatched: 14. Germline V lookup: CDR1 SEHNR, CDR2 FQNEAQ (reference sequence). This CDR3 contains 20 residues. The CDR3 DNA reads TGTGCCAGCAGCCCCCATGCCGGGACTAGCGGGAGTCCCACCTACAATGAGCAGTTCTTC. Its translation is CASSPHAGTSGSPTYNEQFF.

The chain links TRBV12-3 or TRBV12-4 to TRBJ2-1; 9 positions match TRBD1. The CDR3 extends over 16 amino acids. V was pared by 6 bases and J by 6 bases, with 12 bases of the junction left unmatched. DNA of the CDR3: TGTGCCAGCAGCCGTCAGACAGGGGGTCCTCTCAATGAGCAGTTCTTC. Translation: CASSRQTGGPLNEQFF.

This clonotype has just a few counts. This rearrangement joins TRBV7-2 to TRBJ2-7, with D tentatively TRBD1 (5 bases). This CDR3 is built from 14 residues. From germline, CDR1 is SGHTA and CDR2 FQGNSA. The germline V and J ends were trimmed by 4 bases and 6 bases, with 16 bases remaining between them. CDR3 nucleotide sequence: TGTGCCAGCAGCTGGACATATCAGGGTACCGAGCAGTACTTC. It encodes CASSWTYQGTEQYF.

The chain employs TRBV7-3 and TRBJ2-5, with TRBD1 matching over 10 bases. Germline CDR1 is SGHTA and CDR2 is FQGTGA. Germline trimming cut 3 bases from V and 4 bases from J; bases unmatched to any gene: 8. The length of the CDR3 is 16 residues. The CDR3 DNA follows: TGTGCCAGCAGCTTGACAGGGGGCATTGTATCAGAGACCCAGTACTTC. Its translation is CASSLTGGIVSETQYF.

This clonotype was seen a handful of times. The CDR3 spells CASSHDVRLAGDKQDEQYF. The CDR3 DNA sequence: TGTGCCAGCAGCCACGACGTTCGACTAGCGGGAGACAAGCAGGACGAGCAGTACTTC. The chain joins TRBV3-1 to TRBJ2-7, with 12 bases fitting TRBD2. Germline V lookup: CDR1 LGHDT, CDR2 YNNKEL (reference sequence). Unmatched junction bases numbered 17, after V lost 3 bases and J lost 5 bases. This CDR3 contains 19 residues.

The chain couples TRBV19 to TRBJ1-1; weak D call: TRBD1 (5 bases). Germline assignment: CDR1 LNHDA and CDR2 SQIVND (reference sequence). The CDR3 sequence is 15 residues long. Between the trimmed V and J ends, which lost 2 bases and 3 bases, there was a span of 13 bases. The CDR3 coding sequence is TGTGCCAGTAGTATACTTCTTAAACAGGACACTGAAGCTTTCTTT. This encodes CASSILLKQDTEAFF.

The count of this clonotype is one. The chain carries TRBV2 and TRBJ2-3, with TRBD2 matching 12 bases. CDR3 size: 16 residues. V lost 6 bases, J lost 4 bases, and 8 bases stayed unmatched. Germline CDR1 is SNHLY and CDR2 is FYNNEI. The CDR3: CASSLTSGSSPDTQYF. The DNA for the CDR3 is TGTGCCAGCAGCCTGACTAGCGGGAGCTCTCCAGATACGCAGTATTTT. The variable domain in full, completed from reference TRBV2 and TRBJ2-3, reads EPEVTQTPSHQVTQMGQEVILRCVPISNHLYFYWYRQILGQKVEFLVSFYNNEISEKSEIFDDQFSVERPDGSNFTLKIRSTKLEDSAMYFCASSLTSGSSPDTQYFGPGTRLTVL.

The sample holds a few counts of this clonotype. The chain carries TRBV12-3 or TRBV12-4 and TRBJ1-5, with D possibly TRBD1 on 5 matching bases. CDR3 length: 12 residues. Trimming pared 7 bases from V and 4 bases from J, leaving 8 bases between. The CDR3 is CASTNRNQPQHF. The CDR3 DNA follows: TGTGCCAGCACTAACAGGAATCAGCCCCAGCATTTT.

Ten or more counts support this clonotype. The chain uses TRBV10-3 and TRBJ2-7; TRBD1 aligns across 10 bases. This CDR3 has 14 residues. Per germline, CDR1 ENHRY and CDR2 SYGVKD. Trimming took 3 bases from V and 4 from J; bases not matched to a gene: 3. The CDR3 protein is CAISEDRGRYEQYF. In DNA, the CDR3 is TGTGCCATCAGTGAAGACAGGGGGCGGTACGAGCAGTACTTC.

The CDR3 region has the DNA TGTGCCAGCTTAGCTAGCGGATCCTACGAGCAGTACTTC. It is translated as CASLASGSYEQYF. This sequence joins TRBV6-1 and TRBJ2-7, with 7 nucleotides matching TRBD2. The CDR3 sequence is 13 residues long. J lost 1 base, V lost 8 bases, and 5 bases had no gene match. Germline assignment: CDR1 MNHNS and CDR2 SASEGT.

This clonotype was seen a few times. This rearrangement joins TRBV4-1 to TRBJ1-1; D unclear. The ends were cut back, 4 bases at V and 5 bases at J, with 20 bases in the middle. Germline V gene sequence: CDR1 MGHRA, CDR2 YSYEKL. The CDR3 is 16 residues long. The CDR3 spells CASSPEPGVLYTEAFF. The CDR3 bases are TGCGCCAGCAGCCCAGAACCCGGGGTTTTGTATACTGAAGCTTTCTTT.

The rearrangement uses TRBV10-3 and TRBJ1-2; no firm D call. The germline V gene has CDR1 ENHRY and CDR2 SYGVKD. The V end was cut by 4 bases, the J end by 3 bases, with 9 bases between. This CDR3 comprises 13 residues. The CDR3 bases are TGTGCCATCAGTGGGTTGGATGACTATGGCTACACCTTC. Its translation is CAISGLDDYGYTF.

A few counts support this clonotype. The chain joins TRBV13 to TRBJ1-1; D is unresolved. The CDR3 has 16 amino acids. The V gene lost 0 bases and the J gene lost 1 base, with 12 bases spanning the gap. Germline values: CDR1 PRHDT, CDR2 FYEKMQ (reference sequence). CDR3 sequence reads: CASSLGWVGWNTEAFF. As DNA, the CDR3 is TGTGCCAGCAGCTTAGGCTGGGTAGGGTGGAACACTGAAGCTTTCTTT.

CDR3 residues: CASSEFLTDSNQPQHF. The CDR3 coding sequence is TGTGCCAGCAGTGAATTTTTGACGGATAGCAATCAGCCCCAGCATTTT. This chain links TRBV6-1 with TRBJ1-5; D unclear. The CDR3 extends over 16 amino acids. Trimming pared 2 bases from V and 0 bases from J, leaving 11 bases between. Germline V gene data show CDR1 as MNHNS and CDR2 as SASEGT.

This clonotype has only a few counts. The chain uses TRBV25-1 and TRBJ2-1; perhaps TRBD2 as D (6 bases). This CDR3 has 14 amino acids. V was cut by 5 bases and J by 5 bases, with 13 bases left in between. Per the germline V gene, CDR1 is MGHDK and CDR2 is SYGVNS. In nucleotides, the CDR3 is TGTGCCAGCAGTAATAGCGGAGGGAACAATGAGCAGTTCTTC. It specifies CASSNSGGNNEQFF.

V and J are TRBV28 and TRBJ1-1, with D possibly TRBD1 on 6 matching bases. CDR3 size: 15 residues. Germline loops: CDR1 MDHEN, CDR2 SYDVKM. V was clipped by 5 bases and J by 1 base, with 14 bases between them. CDR3 nucleotides: TGTGCCAGCAGTGTACAACAGGGATGGAACACTGAAGCTTTCTTT. Translation gives CASSVQQGWNTEAFF. The full variable domain, rest sourced from reference TRBV28 and TRBJ1-1, is DVKVTQSSRYLVKRTGEKVFLECVQDMDHENMFWYRQDPGLGLRLIYFSYDVKMKEKGDIPEGYSVSREKKERFSLILESASTNQTSMYLCASSVQQGWNTEAFFGQGTRLTVV.

This clonotype has a handful of counts. One end of the junction varies from germline; a read error may be responsible. This chain connects TRBV27 to TRBJ2-7; TRBD2 agrees at 14 bases. Germline V gene lookup returns CDR1 MNHEY and CDR2 SMNVEV (reference sequence). This CDR3 has 18 residues. CDR3 DNA sequence: TGTGCCAGCAGTTCCCGGGGGGGACTAGCGGGAGTGGGAATTCTCTCCTTTTTC. It specifies CASSSRGGLAGVGILSFF.